This TCR beta chain was sequenced in a study of shared clonotypes between healthy human individuals. Study information: For every donor, three CD4 naive, three CD4 memory, two CD8 naive and one CD8 memory plates were used. Whole-study findings and limits: Naive subsets generally exceeded memory subsets in estimated richness.

CD45RO-negative, CCR7-positively selected cells formed the naive CD8 fraction, excluding terminally differentiated effector memory CD45RA+ cells. Germline V gene data show CDR1 as MNHEY and CDR2 as SVGAGI. V was trimmed by 5 bases and J by 15 bases, leaving 14 bases between them. The CDR3 is 11 amino acids. Sequencing used immunoSEQ multiplex PCR; TCRdb keeps in-frame clones, though not all of them. Of a few million clones in the sample, around 93% were seen once. With respect to this clone: Its antigen is still unknown.

Sequencing input: naive CD8+ T cells from PBMCs. This sequence was found in a man aged 18 to 29 in good health. Some clones in this sample may be carry-over from other donors' samples. This chain joins TRBV6-5 and TRBJ2-1; D is unresolved. The CDR3 sequence: CASSAGPERFF. CDR3 in DNA: TGTGCCAGCAGTGCTGGTCCGGAGAGGTTCTTC.